This T cell receptor (beta chain) was identified during a study of T cell repertoires in cytomegalovirus infection (dated by TCRdb to the late 2010s). Broadly, across the study: Alongside well-studied HLA-B-restricted epitopes, the peptide stimulations were aimed at recently identified HLA-C-restricted CMV epitopes, whose presentation resists viral immunomodulation. The HLA type of each donor mattered for the analysis, because public TCR beta signatures pointed to carriage of CMV infection along with the matching HLA type. Points the paper makes about the study in general: The ex vivo response was dominated by HLA-C-restricted CMV-specific TCR beta clonotypes, which also provided the single most frequent clonotype in two of eight donors. In both this cohort and an independent cohort of 350 or so donors, the cumulative frequency of public TCR beta family members distinguished carriers of CMV infection plus the relevant HLA type.

The treatment or condition label, read with the paper, signifies: in vitro stimulation with specific CMV peptide epitopes to enrich CMV-specific T cells. A note on this clonotype: Its antigen remains undetermined. One base away there is no much larger clone; base qualities are not given.

Sequencing took place on an Illumina HiSeq 1500. The public reads were run again by TCRdb, first through fastp at Q25 and then through MiXCR, and only productive beta chains were kept. Here each entry gathers all rows of one CDR3 protein and keeps the most common genes and DNA. The sample data list about 470,000 distinct CDR3 sequences, and under 55% of these were observed just once. 35% to 50% of the sample is in the top ten clones. Sequenced material: cultured PBMCs, taken from culture after CMV antigen stimulation. The clonotype comes from a human donor in good health (CMV status not recorded). Some clones in this sample may be carry-over from other donors' samples.

DNA sequence: TGTGCCAGCAGTGAGCCCCTAGCACAGTACAATGAGCAGTTCTTC. This sequence encodes CASSEPLAQYNEQFF. The chain is made from TRBV2 and TRBJ2-1, and possibly TRBD2, on 5 matching bases. The trim is 3 bases for V and 4 bases for J, with a gap of 13 bases between the germline ends. CDR1 and CDR2 are drawn from the germline V gene: SNHLY, FYNNEI. The CDR3 runs 15 residues from the cysteine to the phenylalanine. Of the read, only the CDR3 DNA is kept; its 45 bases are in frame from base 1. The reference TRBV2 and TRBJ2-1 proteins fill in what lies around the CDR3, so the full variable domain reads EPEVTQTPSHQVTQMGQEVILRCVPISNHLYFYWYRQILGQKVEFLVSFYNNEISEKSEIFDDQFSVERPDGSNFTLKIRSTKLEDSAMYFCASSEPLAQYNEQFFGPGTRLTVL.